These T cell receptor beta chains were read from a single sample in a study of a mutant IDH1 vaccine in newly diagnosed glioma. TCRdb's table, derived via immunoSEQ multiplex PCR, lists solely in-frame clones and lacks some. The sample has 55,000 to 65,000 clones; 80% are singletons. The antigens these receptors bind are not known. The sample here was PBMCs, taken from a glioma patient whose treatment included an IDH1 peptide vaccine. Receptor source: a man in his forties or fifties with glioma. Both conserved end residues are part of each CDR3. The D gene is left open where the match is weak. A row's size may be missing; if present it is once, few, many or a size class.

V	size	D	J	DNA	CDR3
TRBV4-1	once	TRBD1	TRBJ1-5	TGCGCCAGCAGCCCCAGAGGGGACAGGGGTTTTCAGCCCCAGCATTTT	CASSPRGDRGFQPQHF
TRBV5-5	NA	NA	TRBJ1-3	TGTGCCAGCAGCAGCGACACCTCTGGAAACACCATATATTTT	CASSSDTSGNTIYF
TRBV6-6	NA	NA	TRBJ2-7	TGTGCCAGCAGTTACTCGACCCCGGCAATACGCGGCGAGCAGTACTTC	CASSYSTPAIRGEQYF
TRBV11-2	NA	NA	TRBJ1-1	TGTGCCAGCAGCTTAGATCCCGCAGGGAACACTGAAGCTTTCTTT	CASSLDPAGNTEAFF
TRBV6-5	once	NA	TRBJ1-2	TGTGCCAGCAGTTCCCGGGGGAGAAGTGGCTACACCTTC	CASSSRGRSGYTF
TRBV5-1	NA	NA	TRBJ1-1	TGCGCCAGCAGCTTAACACCGTCGGCGGACACTGAAGCTTTCTTT	CASSLTPSADTEAFF
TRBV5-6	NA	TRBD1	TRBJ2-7	TGTGCCAGCAGCGGGACAGAGAGCTACGAGCAGTACTTC	CASSGTESYEQYF
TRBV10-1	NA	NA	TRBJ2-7	TGCGCCAGCAGTACATGGGCCCTTCCGGGGCAGTACTTC	CASSTWALPGQYF
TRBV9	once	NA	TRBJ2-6	TGTGCCAGCAGCCCCTCCATGCCGTTTTCTGGGGCCAACGTCCTGACTTTC	CASSPSMPFSGANVLTF
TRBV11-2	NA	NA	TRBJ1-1	TGTGCCAGCAGCTTAGATTTCGGGCACACTGAAGCTTTCTTT	CASSLDFGHTEAFF
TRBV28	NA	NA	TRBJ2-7	TGTGCCAGCAGTTTATTATTGGGCCGCGTCGAGCAGTACTTC	CASSLLLGRVEQYF
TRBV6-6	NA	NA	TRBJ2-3	TGTGCCAGCAGTTATAGTGAAGATACGCAGTATTTT	CASSYSEDTQYF
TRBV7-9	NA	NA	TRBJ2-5	TGTGCCAGCAGCCGGCGGGAGACCCAGTACTTC	CASSRRETQYF
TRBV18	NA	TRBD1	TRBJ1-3	TGTGCCAGCTCACCGGACAGGGCCGCTGGAAACACCATATATTTT	CASSPDRAAGNTIYF